This TCR beta chain is drawn from a study of metastatic and nonmetastatic thyroid tumors. About the study: Malignant thyroid and benign thyroid patients provided blood and tumor or nodule tissue whose repertoires were compared. Study-wide points: Malignant tumors reportedly showed significantly higher TCR beta diversity than benign nodules in both blood and tumor.

TCRdb re-called the PCR reads via MiXCR. The table includes some 93,000 clones, about an eighth detected once. Not a single patient had been given any form of treatment at any point before undergoing thyroid surgery. This clone was observed at least ten times. Its antigen is as yet unknown. V lost 1 base and J lost 7; bases outside the gene matches: 8. The germline gives CDR1 SGHAT, CDR2 FQDESV (reference sequence). The CDR3 extends over 16 amino acids. The sequence was collected from a female donor with papillary thyroid cancer or a benign thyroid nodule (not recorded which). Some clones in this sample may be carry-over from other donors' samples. The rearrangement links TRBV11-1 to TRBJ1-5, with 9 bases identical to TRBD1. Sequencing input: blood. The DNA of the CDR3 is TGTGCCAGCAGCTTAGGGACAGGGGCCCCTCAACAGCCCCAGCATTTT. Its protein product is CASSLGTGAPQQPQHF.